This TCR beta chain was observed in a study of T cell repertoires in cytomegalovirus infection. Worth noting for this clonotype: Its target is unknown.

Study-level points and caveats: Within the response measured ex vivo, HLA-C-restricted CMV-specific TCR beta clonotypes were dominant.

CDR1 is SGHDT and CDR2 is YYEEEE in the germline V gene. The J segment lost 5 bases and the V segment lost 4 bases, leaving 16 bases of the junction unmatched. This CDR3 is built from 19 residues. TCRdb reanalysed the reads using MiXCR and keeps one entry per CDR3 protein. The sample carries hundreds of thousands of distinct CDR3 sequences, under 40% recorded once. Source: cultured CD8+ T cells from PBMCs, taken from culture after CMV antigen stimulation. V is TRBV5-6 and J is TRBJ2-5, with 14 positions matching TRBD2. The receptor was derived from a human donor in good health (CMV status not recorded). Some clones in this sample may be carry-over from other donors' samples. CDR3 residues: CASSRGEGLAGASAETQYF. The CDR3 DNA follows: TGTGCCAGCAGCAGGGGAGAGGGACTAGCGGGGGCGAGTGCGGAGACCCAGTACTTC.